The present T cell receptor beta chain was sequenced within a study of cytomegalovirus exposure and HLA in healthy donors. The CDR3 runs 14 residues. The table came from immunoSEQ multiplex PCR; TCRdb's copy has only in-frame clones and leaves some out. This repertoire shows under 65,000 clones, about 92% found once; its top ten account for roughly 8%. This chain links TRBV1 with TRBJ2-7; the DNA was not used to check the table's D call, TRBD2. TRBV1 is listed as a pseudogene. Source material: PBMCs. This clonotype originated in a woman aged 18-35 years in good health and CMV-seropositive. The CDR3 DNA reads as TGCACCACAGCCGGATTGAAGGCGGGCGGCGAGCAGTACTTC. Its translation: CTTAGLKAGGEQYF.